These 26 T cell receptor beta chains were sequenced from one sample in a study of cytomegalovirus exposure and HLA in healthy donors. Repertoires were generated with immunoSEQ multiplex PCR, while TCRdb's copy carries only in-frame clones and drops some. The repertoire consists of 73,000 or so clones, with approximately 94% occurring once and the leading ten covering 3.2%. The sequencing sample was made of PBMCs. The receptors derive from a young woman in good health and CMV-seropositive.

V gene TRBV2 combines with J gene TRBJ2-1; D is possibly TRBD1 (5 bases). Germline CDR1 is SNHLY and CDR2 is FYNNEI. The V end lost 7 bases, the J end lost 16 bases, and 14 bases lay between the germline ends. The CDR3 spans 10 residues. CDR3 in amino acids: CASTWGAVFF. As DNA, the CDR3 is TGTGCCAGCACATGGGGCGCGGTTTTCTTC.

The chain employs TRBV27 and TRBJ2-7; TRBD2 matches 13 bases. Losses at the gene ends were 4 bases for V and 0 bases for J; bases not matched to a gene: 12. Germline loops: CDR1 MNHEY, CDR2 SMNVEV (reference sequence). There are 19 residues in the CDR3. The DNA for the CDR3 is TGTGCCAGCAGTTCTCTCCCCGGGACTAGCGGGGTCTACTCCTACGAGCAGTACTTC. Translation: CASSSLPGTSGVYSYEQYF.

J is TRBJ2-7 and V is TRBV7-8, with TRBD1 identical over 9 bases. Looked up from germline, CDR1 is SGHVS and CDR2 is FQNEAQ. V lost 8 bases to trimming and J lost 2 bases; unmatched junction nucleotides: 7. CDR3 length equals 14 residues. DNA for the CDR3: TGTGCCAGCCACGGGACAGGGACAACCTACGAGCAGTACTTC. It codes for CASHGTGTTYEQYF.

The DNA for the CDR3 is TGCGCCAGCTCCGGGGTAACGGGGGGCTCCACCGGGGAGCTGTTTTTT. Protein product: CASSGVTGGSTGELFF. V usage is TRBV5-1 and J usage is TRBJ2-2, with D tentatively TRBD2 (7 bases). Germline CDR1 SGHRS, CDR2 YFSETQ. The CDR3 totals 16 residues. V lost 7 bases and J lost 4, with 20 bases in between.

The chain employs TRBV19 and TRBJ1-1, with no clear D. The CDR3 consists of 15 residues. Per the germline V gene, CDR1 is LNHDA and CDR2 is SQIVND (reference sequence). V dropped 3 bases and J dropped 0 bases, with 11 bases sitting between them. In DNA, the CDR3 is TGTGCCAGTAGTATTCGGGGAATCATGAACACTGAAGCTTTCTTT. It codes for CASSIRGIMNTEAFF.

The V and J genes are TRBV25-1 and TRBJ2-1; D is unresolved. V gave up 1 base and J gave up 3 bases, with 10 bases separating them. The CDR3 length is 15 residues. Germline V lookup: CDR1 MGHDK, CDR2 SYGVNS. The CDR3 DNA sequence: TGTGCCAGCAGTGAATCCCTGGCAGACTACAATGAGCAGTTCTTC. Translating gives CASSESLADYNEQFF. The variable domain in full, completed from reference TRBV25-1 and TRBJ2-1, reads EADIYQTPRYLVIGTGKKITLECSQTMGHDKMYWYQQDPGMELHLIHYSYGVNSTEKGDLSSESTVSRIRTEHFPLTLESARPSHTSQYLCASSESLADYNEQFFGPGTRLTVL.

This chain joins TRBV9 and TRBJ1-4; possibly TRBD1 for D (6 bases). Trimming removed 3 bases from V and 1 base from J, with 13 bases in between. This CDR3 is 16 amino acids long. Germline V gene sequence: CDR1 SGDLS, CDR2 YYNGEE. The CDR3 here is CASSGRRGGTNEKLFF. The DNA for the CDR3 is TGTGCCAGCAGCGGACGAAGGGGGGGAACTAATGAAAAACTGTTTTTT.

The V gene is TRBV5-4, the J gene TRBJ2-1, with 12 bases fitting TRBD2. The CDR3 is 19 residues long. V lost 3 bases to trimming and J lost 2 bases; unmatched junction nucleotides: 12. Germline CDR1 and CDR2: SGHNT and YYREEE (reference sequence). The CDR3 nucleotides read TGTGCCAGCAGCTCTCTAGGTCGGACTAGCGGGACCACCTACAATGAGCAGTTCTTC. Its translation: CASSSLGRTSGTTYNEQFF.

The chain employs TRBV6-5 and TRBJ2-3; 8 bases are shared with TRBD2. Losses at the gene ends were 2 bases for V and 4 bases for J; bases not matched to a gene: 5. There are 15 residues in the CDR3. Germline-derived CDR1 and CDR2 are MNHEY and SVGAGI. The CDR3: CASSYGGAGADTQYF. CDR3 nucleotides: TGTGCCAGCAGTTACGGGGGAGCGGGAGCAGATACGCAGTATTTT.

The rearrangement joins TRBV9 to TRBJ2-2; 7 nucleotides match TRBD2. V was clipped by 1 base and J by 5 bases; unmatched bases: 5. Germline V gene data show CDR1 as SGDLS and CDR2 as YYNGEE. The CDR3 runs 15 residues. Here the CDR3 DNA reads TGTGCCAGCAGCGTACGAACGGGAGGAACCGGGGAGCTGTTTTTT. This sequence encodes CASSVRTGGTGELFF.

This chain uses TRBV7-9 with TRBJ1-6; possible D gene TRBD1, 6 bases. Per the germline V gene, CDR1 is SEHNR and CDR2 is FQNEAQ (reference sequence). The CDR3 contains 14 residues. V lost 1 base, J lost 9 bases, and 10 bases lay in between. The CDR3 loop is CASSLVQGSSPLHF. The DNA of the CDR3 is TGTGCCAGCAGCTTAGTACAGGGCAGTTCACCCCTCCACTTT.

The table lists this clone with a count of one. This chain joins TRBV28 and TRBJ1-2; D is undetermined. This CDR3 contains 11 residues. V was clipped by 4 bases and J by 7 bases, with 7 bases between them. CDR1 and CDR2 (germline): MDHEN, SYDVKM. This CDR3 reads CASSSRSGYTF. DNA for the CDR3: TGTGCCAGCAGTTCGAGAAGTGGCTACACCTTC.

This clone occurred a few times. The chain is built from TRBV20-1 and TRBJ1-2; no definite D call. CDR1 is DFQATT and CDR2 is SNEGSKA in the germline V gene (reference sequence). V was cut by 7 bases and J by 10 bases, with 16 bases left in between. The CDR3 consists of 11 residues. This chain's CDR3 is CSVTWQAIYTF. Here the CDR3 DNA reads TGCAGTGTTACGTGGCAGGCCATCTACACCTTC.

The chain recombines TRBV27 with TRBJ2-1; tentatively, D is TRBD2 (5 bases). The CDR3 is 20 residues long. Germline V gives CDR1 MNHEY, CDR2 SMNVEV (reference sequence). Trimming pared 2 bases from V and 0 bases from J, leaving 23 bases between. The CDR3 sequence is CASSLRWRLEFGSSYNEQFF. The CDR3 nucleotides are TGTGCCAGCAGTTTACGATGGAGATTAGAATTTGGGAGCTCCTACAATGAGCAGTTCTTC.

The V and J genes are TRBV6-1 and TRBJ1-3; 8 bases match TRBD1. Germline V gives CDR1 MNHNS, CDR2 SASEGT. The CDR3 extends over 15 amino acids. Trimming at V came to 6 bases and at J to 4 bases, leaving 8 bases not matched to a gene. The CDR3 here is CASSGLTGAGNTIYF. Written as DNA, the CDR3 is TGTGCCAGCAGCGGACTGACAGGGGCCGGAAACACCATATATTTT.

The chain joins TRBV4-3 to TRBJ2-7; TRBD2 might be the D (6 bases). This CDR3 has 13 amino acids. Trimming cost V 3 bases and J 4 bases, with 10 bases left between them. Germline-derived CDR1 and CDR2 are LGHNA and YSLEER. The CDR3 DNA is TGCGCCAGCAGCCAGGGGGGAGCTTACGAGCAGTACTTC. This sequence encodes CASSQGGAYEQYF.

V and J are TRBV6-6 and TRBJ2-3; perhaps TRBD2 as D (6 bases). This CDR3 contains 16 residues. In germline, CDR1 is MNHNY, CDR2 SVGAGI (reference sequence). The ends were cut back, 0 bases at V and 1 base at J, with 11 bases in the middle. The CDR3, as DNA: TGTGCCAGCAGTTACTCGGGGGGAGTGGGCACAGATACGCAGTATTTT. Residues: CASSYSGGVGTDTQYF.

This clone appeared once. The CDR3 is CASSYLTGGITGELFF. The CDR3 bases are TGTGCCAGCAGCTACCTGACAGGGGGTATCACCGGGGAGCTGTTTTTT. The V and J genes are TRBV13 and TRBJ2-2; 9 nucleotides align to TRBD1. The V and J ends lost 4 bases and 4 bases, in that order; junction bases with no gene match: 7. In germline, CDR1 is PRHDT, CDR2 FYEKMQ (reference sequence). The CDR3 is made up of 16 amino acids.

The V call is TRBV5-1, the J call TRBJ1-1; D possibly corresponds to TRBD1 (6 bases). V was cut by 4 bases and J by 3 bases, with 13 bases left in between. Germline lookup yields CDR1 SGHRS and CDR2 YFSETQ. This CDR3 is built from 14 residues. This CDR3 is CASSRGKGDTEAFF. CDR3 nucleotides: TGCGCCAGCAGCCGGGGTAAGGGGGACACTGAAGCTTTCTTT.

The chain joins TRBV30 to TRBJ1-2; 7 nucleotides align to TRBD1. Germline CDR1 is GTSNPN and CDR2 is SVGIG (reference sequence). The V gene end was trimmed by 4 bases and the J gene end by 5 bases; junction bases not matched to a gene: 4. CDR3 length: 12 residues. CDR3 residues: CAWTGTAYGYTF. CDR3 nucleotides: TGTGCCTGGACCGGGACAGCTTATGGCTACACCTTC.

As DNA, the CDR3 is TGTGCCAGCAGCACTCCGGGACTCCGTATGTTCTTC. Protein sequence: CASSTPGLRMFF. This chain joins TRBV14 and TRBJ2-1; the D gene is possibly TRBD2 (6 bases). Trimming took off 5 bases at V and 15 bases at J, with 17 bases between the two ends. The CDR3 spans 12 residues. CDR1 and CDR2 from the germline V gene are SGHDN and FVKESK. Full variable domain (remainder filled in from reference TRBV14 and TRBJ2-1): EAGVTQFPSHSVIEKGQTVTLRCDPISGHDNLYWYRRVMGKEIKFLLHFVKESKQDESGMPNNRFLAERTGGTYSTLKVQPAELEDSGVYFCASSTPGLRMFFGPGTRLTVL.

V usage is TRBV5-6 and J usage is TRBJ1-1; the D is unclear. Germline V gene sequence: CDR1 SGHDT, CDR2 YYEEEE. V was clipped by 2 bases and J by 1 base, with 9 bases between them. This CDR3 has 14 amino acids. CDR3 protein: CASSFFRGNTEAFF. CDR3 DNA sequence: TGTGCCAGCAGCTTTTTTCGGGGGAACACTGAAGCTTTCTTT.

The sample holds a few counts of this clone. The chain recombines TRBV27 with TRBJ1-1; possible D gene TRBD1, 6 bases. The CDR3 is made up of 15 amino acids. The germline V gene encodes CDR1 MNHEY and CDR2 SMNVEV (reference sequence). V shed 6 bases and J shed 5 bases, with 19 bases lying between them. DNA for the CDR3: TGTGCCAGCAGCTCCCTTGCGGGGGCTAGGACTGAAGCTTTCTTT. As protein: CASSSLAGARTEAFF.

The chain has TRBV10-3 and TRBJ2-1; 14 nucleotides align to TRBD2. Germline-derived CDR1 and CDR2 are ENHRY and SYGVKD. J lost 5 bases, V lost 0 bases, and 3 bases had no gene match. The CDR3 covers 17 residues. The CDR3 protein is CAISESTSGRANNEQFF. The CDR3 nucleotides read TGTGCCATCAGTGAGTCGACTAGCGGGAGGGCCAACAATGAGCAGTTCTTC.

The chain has TRBV28 and TRBJ2-1, with D perhaps TRBD2 (6 bases). The CDR3 spans 13 residues. The ends were cut back, 4 bases at V and 9 bases at J, with 13 bases in the middle. Germline V lookup: CDR1 MDHEN, CDR2 SYDVKM. CDR3 in amino acids: CASSYTGAVEQFF. The CDR3 nucleotides read TGTGCCAGCAGTTACACGGGAGCGGTTGAGCAGTTCTTC.

V gene TRBV5-1 combines with J gene TRBJ2-7; D ambiguous. The CDR3 spans 17 residues. V lost 1 base and J 0 bases, leaving 17 bases between the germline ends. Germline assignment: CDR1 SGHRS and CDR2 YFSETQ. CDR3 amino acids: CASSLYTGRVSSYEQYF. The DNA of the CDR3 is TGCGCCAGCAGCTTGTATACGGGTAGAGTGTCCTCCTACGAGCAGTACTTC.